This T cell receptor beta chain was captured in a study of cytomegalovirus exposure and HLA in healthy donors. About the study: The study's early data release held about 85 million unique TCRs from HLA-typed donors.

Primers included in the PCR were 60 Vbeta and 13 Jbeta primers. Some clones are missing from TCRdb's copy, which holds only in-frame ones; the method was immunoSEQ multiplex PCR. Of under 200,000 clones listed, around 79% were seen once; the top ten hold approximately 0.7%. On this clone: Its antigen is unknown.

Overall study results and limits: It was reportedly the case that the classifier diagnosed cytomegalovirus status with high specificity and sensitivity. Equally common other TCR beta chains were less clonally expanded than HLA-associated ones, a later analysis found. TCR beta V- and J-gene trimming, according to a later analysis, was linked to a missense DCLRE1C variant.

The material sequenced was PBMCs. The clonotype comes from a woman in her thirties or forties in good health and CMV-seronegative.

Here the CDR3 reads CASSQVGWTLADTQYF. In DNA form, the CDR3 reads TGCGCCAGCAGCCAAGTGGGATGGACTTTAGCGGATACGCAGTATTTT. The V call is TRBV4-1, the J call TRBJ2-3, with a weak D call TRBD2 (5 bases). Germline V gene data show CDR1 as MGHRA and CDR2 as YSYEKL. This CDR3 contains 16 residues. The V gene lost 1 base and the J gene lost 6 bases, with 17 bases spanning the gap.